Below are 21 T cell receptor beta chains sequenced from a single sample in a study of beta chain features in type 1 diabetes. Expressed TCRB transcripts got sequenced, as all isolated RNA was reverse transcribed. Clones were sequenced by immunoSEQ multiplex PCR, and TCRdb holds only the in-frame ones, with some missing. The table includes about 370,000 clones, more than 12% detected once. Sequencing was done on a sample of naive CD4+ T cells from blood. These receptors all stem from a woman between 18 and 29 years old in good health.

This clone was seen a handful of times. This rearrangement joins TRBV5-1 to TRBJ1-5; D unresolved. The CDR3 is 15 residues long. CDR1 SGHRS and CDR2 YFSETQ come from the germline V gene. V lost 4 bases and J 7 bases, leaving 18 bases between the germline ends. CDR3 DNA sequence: TGCGCCAGCAGCCCCTCGACTGGAGGTAACCAGCCCCAGCATTTT. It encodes CASSPSTGGNQPQHF.

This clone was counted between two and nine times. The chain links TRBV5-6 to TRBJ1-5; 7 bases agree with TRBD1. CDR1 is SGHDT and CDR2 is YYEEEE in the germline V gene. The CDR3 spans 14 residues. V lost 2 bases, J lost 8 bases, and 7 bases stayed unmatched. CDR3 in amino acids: CASSLKGAAKPQHF. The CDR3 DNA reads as TGTGCCAGCAGCTTAAAGGGGGCTGCGAAGCCCCAGCATTTT.

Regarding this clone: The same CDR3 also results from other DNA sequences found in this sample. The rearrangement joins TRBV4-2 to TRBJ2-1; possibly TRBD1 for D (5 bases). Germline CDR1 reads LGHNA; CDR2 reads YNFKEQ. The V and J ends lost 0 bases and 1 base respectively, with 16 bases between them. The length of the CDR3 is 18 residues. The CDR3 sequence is CASSQDVGRGSSYNEQFF. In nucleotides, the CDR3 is TGTGCCAGCAGCCAAGATGTGGGAAGGGGATCTTCCTACAATGAGCAGTTCTTC.

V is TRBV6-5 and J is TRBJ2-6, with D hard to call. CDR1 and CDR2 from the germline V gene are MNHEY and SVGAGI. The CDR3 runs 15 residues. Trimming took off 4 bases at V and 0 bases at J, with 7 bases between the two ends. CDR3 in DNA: TGTGCCAGCAGTTCGCCGGTCTCTGGGGCCAACGTCCTGACTTTC. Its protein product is CASSSPVSGANVLTF.

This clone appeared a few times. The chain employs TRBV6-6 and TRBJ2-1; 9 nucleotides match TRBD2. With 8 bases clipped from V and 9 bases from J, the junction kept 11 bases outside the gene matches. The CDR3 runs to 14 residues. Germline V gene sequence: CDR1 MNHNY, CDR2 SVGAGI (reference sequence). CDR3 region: CASGVAGVLGEQFF. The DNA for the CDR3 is TGTGCCAGCGGGGTAGCGGGAGTATTGGGTGAGCAGTTCTTC.

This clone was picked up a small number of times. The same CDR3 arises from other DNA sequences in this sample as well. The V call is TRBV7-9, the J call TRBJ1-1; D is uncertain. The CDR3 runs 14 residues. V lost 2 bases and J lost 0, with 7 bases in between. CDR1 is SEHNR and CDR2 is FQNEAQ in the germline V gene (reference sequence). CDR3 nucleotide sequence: TGTGCCAGCAGCTTAACCGGGGTGAACACTGAAGCTTTCTTT. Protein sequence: CASSLTGVNTEAFF.

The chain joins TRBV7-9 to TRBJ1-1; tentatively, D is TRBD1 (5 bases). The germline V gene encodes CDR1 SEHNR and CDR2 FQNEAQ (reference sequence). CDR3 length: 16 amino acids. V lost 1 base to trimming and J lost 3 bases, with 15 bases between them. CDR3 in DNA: TGTGCCAGCAGCTTAGGTAGGCCGGGCAGGGACACTGAAGCTTTCTTT. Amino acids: CASSLGRPGRDTEAFF.

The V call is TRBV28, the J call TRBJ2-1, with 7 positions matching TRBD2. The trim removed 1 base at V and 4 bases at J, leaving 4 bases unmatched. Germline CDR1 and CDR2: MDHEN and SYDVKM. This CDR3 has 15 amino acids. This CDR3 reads CASSLSSGKYNEQFF. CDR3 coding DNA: TGTGCCAGCAGTTTATCAAGCGGGAAGTACAATGAGCAGTTCTTC.

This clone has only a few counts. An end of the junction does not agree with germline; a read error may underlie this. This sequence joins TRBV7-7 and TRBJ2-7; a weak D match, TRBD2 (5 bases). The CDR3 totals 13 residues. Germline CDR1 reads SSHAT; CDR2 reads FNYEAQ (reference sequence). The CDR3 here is CASSLGLREEQYF. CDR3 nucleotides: TGTGCTAGCAGCCTCGGATTGAGGGAAGAGCAGTACTTC.

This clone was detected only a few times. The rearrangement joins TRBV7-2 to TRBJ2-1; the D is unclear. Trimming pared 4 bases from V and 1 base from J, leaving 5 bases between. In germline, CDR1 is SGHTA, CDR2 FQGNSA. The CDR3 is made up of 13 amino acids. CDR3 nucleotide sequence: TGTGCCAGCAGCTCGACATCCTACAATGAGCAGTTCTTC. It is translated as CASSSTSYNEQFF.

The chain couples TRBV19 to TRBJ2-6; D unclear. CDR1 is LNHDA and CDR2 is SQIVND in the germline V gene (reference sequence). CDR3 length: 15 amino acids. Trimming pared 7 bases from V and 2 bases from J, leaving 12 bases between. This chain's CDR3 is CASTQIDAGANVLTF. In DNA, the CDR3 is TGTGCCAGTACACAGATCGATGCTGGGGCCAACGTCCTGACTTTC.

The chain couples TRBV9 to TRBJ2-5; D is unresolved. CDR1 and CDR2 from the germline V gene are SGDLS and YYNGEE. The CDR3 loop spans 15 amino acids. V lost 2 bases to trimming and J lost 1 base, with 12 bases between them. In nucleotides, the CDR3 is TGTGCCAGCAGCGTCAAGACATTTCCCCAAGAGACCCAGTACTTC. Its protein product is CASSVKTFPQETQYF. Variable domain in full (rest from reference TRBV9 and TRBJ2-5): DSGVTQTPKHLITATGQRVTLRCSPRSGDLSVYWYQQSLDQGLQFLIQYYNGEERAKGNILERFSAQQFPDLHSELNLSSLELGDSALYFCASSVKTFPQETQYFGPGTRLLVL.

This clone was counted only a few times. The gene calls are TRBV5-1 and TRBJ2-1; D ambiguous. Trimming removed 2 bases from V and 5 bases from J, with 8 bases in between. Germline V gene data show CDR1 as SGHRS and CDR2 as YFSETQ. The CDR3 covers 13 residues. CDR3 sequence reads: CASSFISDNEQFF. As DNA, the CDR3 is TGCGCCAGCAGCTTTATCTCAGACAATGAGCAGTTCTTC. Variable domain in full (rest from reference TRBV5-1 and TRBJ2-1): KAGVTQTPRYLIKTRGQQVTLSCSPISGHRSVSWYQQTPGQGLQFLFEYFSETQRNKGNFPGRFSGRQFSNSRSEMNVSTLELGDSALYLCASSFISDNEQFFGPGTRLTVL.

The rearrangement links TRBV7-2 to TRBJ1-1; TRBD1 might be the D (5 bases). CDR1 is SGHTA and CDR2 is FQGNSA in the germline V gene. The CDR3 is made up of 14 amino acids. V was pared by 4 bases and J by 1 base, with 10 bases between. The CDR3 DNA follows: TGTGCCAGCAGCTCGTTCGGGGGGAACACTGAAGCTTTCTTT. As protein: CASSSFGGNTEAFF.

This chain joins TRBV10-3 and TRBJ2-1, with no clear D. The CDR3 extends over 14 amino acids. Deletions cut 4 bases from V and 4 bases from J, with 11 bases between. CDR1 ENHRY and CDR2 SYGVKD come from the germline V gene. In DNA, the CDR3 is TGTGCCATCAGTGTACGTGGCCAGTACAATGAGCAGTTCTTC. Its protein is CAISVRGQYNEQFF.

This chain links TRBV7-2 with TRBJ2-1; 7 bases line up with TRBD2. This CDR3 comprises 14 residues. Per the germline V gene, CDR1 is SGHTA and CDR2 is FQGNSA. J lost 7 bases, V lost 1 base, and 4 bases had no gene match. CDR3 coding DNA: TGTGCCAGCAGCTTAGGTTGGCGGGGGAATGAGCAGTTCTTC. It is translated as CASSLGWRGNEQFF.

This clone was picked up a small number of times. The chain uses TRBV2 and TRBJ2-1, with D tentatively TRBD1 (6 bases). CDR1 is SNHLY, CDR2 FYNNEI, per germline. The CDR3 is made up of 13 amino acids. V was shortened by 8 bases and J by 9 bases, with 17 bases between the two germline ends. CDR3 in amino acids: CASGTRTLGEQFF. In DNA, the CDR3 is TGTGCCAGCGGGACAAGGACCCTTGGTGAGCAGTTCTTC. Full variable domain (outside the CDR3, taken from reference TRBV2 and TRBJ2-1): EPEVTQTPSHQVTQMGQEVILRCVPISNHLYFYWYRQILGQKVEFLVSFYNNEISEKSEIFDDQFSVERPDGSNFTLKIRSTKLEDSAMYFCASGTRTLGEQFFGPGTRLTVL.

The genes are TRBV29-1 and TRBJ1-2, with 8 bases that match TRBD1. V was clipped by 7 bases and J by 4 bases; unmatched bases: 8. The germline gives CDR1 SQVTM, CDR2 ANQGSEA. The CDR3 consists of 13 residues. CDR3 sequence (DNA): TGCAGCGCCCATACTGACAGGGGCTATGGCTACACCTTC. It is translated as CSAHTDRGYGYTF.

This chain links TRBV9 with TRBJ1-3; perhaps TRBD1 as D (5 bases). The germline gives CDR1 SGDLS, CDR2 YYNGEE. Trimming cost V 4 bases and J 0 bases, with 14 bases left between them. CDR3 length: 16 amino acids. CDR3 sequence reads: CASSPGDSSSGNTIYF. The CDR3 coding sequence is TGTGCCAGCAGCCCTGGGGACTCGAGCTCTGGAAACACCATATATTTT.

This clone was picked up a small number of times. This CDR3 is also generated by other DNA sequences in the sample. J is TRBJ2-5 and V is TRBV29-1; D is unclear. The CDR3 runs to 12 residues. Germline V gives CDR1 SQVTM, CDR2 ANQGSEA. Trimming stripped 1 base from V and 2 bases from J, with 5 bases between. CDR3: CSVEVVQETQYF. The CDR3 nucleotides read TGCAGCGTTGAAGTCGTACAAGAGACCCAGTACTTC.

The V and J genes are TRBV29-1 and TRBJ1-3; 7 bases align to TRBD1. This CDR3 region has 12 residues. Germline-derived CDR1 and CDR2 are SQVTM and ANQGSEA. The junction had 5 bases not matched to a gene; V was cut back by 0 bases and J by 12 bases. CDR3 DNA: TGCAGCGTTGAAGATAGGACAGGCGGCATATATTTT. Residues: CSVEDRTGGIYF. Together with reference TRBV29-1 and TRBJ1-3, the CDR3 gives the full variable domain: SAVISQKPSRDICQRGTSLTIQCQVDSQVTMMFWYRQQPGQSLTLIATANQGSEATYESGFVIDKFPISRPNLTFSTLTVSNMSPEDSSIYLCSVEDRTGGIYFGEGSWLTVV.